The clone carrying this T cell receptor beta chain has a count of ten or more. V dropped 0 bases and J dropped 8 bases, with 11 bases sitting between them. The CDR3 totals 14 residues. The germline V gene has CDR1 KGHSH and CDR2 LQKENI. The sample is drawn from a study of neurological immune-mediated disorders. TCRdb reprocessed the 5' RACE reads via MiXCR and lists one record per CDR3 protein. The repertoire holds about 28,000 distinct CDR3 sequences, around 10% seen once, with about 5.6% in the top ten. The unsorted libraries originated from 2 million PBMCs that had been stored at -80 C. The chain combines TRBV18 with TRBJ2-1; D is unclear. This clonotype was sampled from a woman in her fifties or sixties in good health. The sample taken for sequencing was PBMCs. The CDR3 here is CASSPPTSRDEQFF. The CDR3 nucleotides read TGTGCCAGCTCACCACCTACCTCTCGGGATGAGCAGTTCTTC. The whole variable domain, remainder taken from reference TRBV18 and TRBJ2-1, is NAGVMQNPRHLVRRRGQEARLRCSPMKGHSHVYWYRQLPEEGLKFMVYLQKENIIDESGMPKERFSAEFPKEGPSILRIQQVVRGDSAAYFCASSPPTSRDEQFFGPGTRLTVL.